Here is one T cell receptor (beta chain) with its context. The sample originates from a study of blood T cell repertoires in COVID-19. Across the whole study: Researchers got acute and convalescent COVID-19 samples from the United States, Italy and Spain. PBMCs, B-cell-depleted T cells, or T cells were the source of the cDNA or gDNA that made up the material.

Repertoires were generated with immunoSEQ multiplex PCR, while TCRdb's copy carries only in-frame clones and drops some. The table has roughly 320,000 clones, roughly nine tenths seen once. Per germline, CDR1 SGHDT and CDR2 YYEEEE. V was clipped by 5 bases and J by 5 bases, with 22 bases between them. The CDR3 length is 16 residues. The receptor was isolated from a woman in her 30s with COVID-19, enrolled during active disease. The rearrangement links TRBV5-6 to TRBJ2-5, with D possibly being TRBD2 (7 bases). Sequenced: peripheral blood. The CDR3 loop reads CASSSSLRGAYETQYF. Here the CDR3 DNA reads TGTGCCAGCAGTTCGTCCCTCCGGGGGGCGTATGAGACCCAGTACTTC.